This TCR beta chain comes out of a study of cytomegalovirus exposure and HLA in healthy donors (dated by TCRdb to the late 2010s). For context, the study as a whole: According to a later analysis, one platform produced both the 110 or so validation repertoires and the roughly 650 repertoires of the first cohort. High-throughput TCR immunosequencing, statistical association of individual TCRs with disease status, and machine learning were combined to predict cytomegalovirus infection status. Besides the first cohort of roughly 640 subjects, a separate validation cohort made up of 120 different subjects was used. The aim of the study was to test whether cataloging public T cell receptors could identify signatures of past pathogen exposure.

Separate from the roughly 660-subject first cohort, the validation cohort of around 130 subjects was the group to which the donors belonged. Including cysteine and phenylalanine, the CDR3 has 12 amino acids. Only the CDR3 portion is preserved as DNA: 36 bases, with reading frame beginning at the first base. Trimming removed 7 bases from V and 4 bases from J, leaving 13 bases between the germline ends. Based on the germline V gene, the CDR1 and CDR2 sequences are SQVTM and ANQGSEA. The library was produced with the immunoSEQ multiplex PCR assay. As for how the authors treated the data: A statistical classification framework was developed to diagnose cytomegalovirus status using the catalog of TCR beta chain sequences. TCRdb provides this immuneACCESS table in a form limited to in-frame rearrangements. Some clones are lacking; in checked studies, under half of them reflect an unresolved V gene, and why the rest are absent is not known. The V and J calls and the clone size are those of that table, but D and trimming were determined from the DNA. The sample table lists about 60,000 clones, 95% to 96% of them with a count of one. Of the sample, 0.9% to 1% is held by the ten largest clones.

Worth noting for this clone: This clone's antigen is unknown. One base away there is no much larger clone; base qualities are not given.

Broader findings and caveats from the paper: A few of the identified cytomegalovirus-associated TCR beta chains were confirmed in vitro to be specific for cytomegalovirus antigens. The classifier was reported to diagnose cytomegalovirus status with high specificity and sensitivity in both the original and validation cohorts. In a later analysis, TCRs clustered in the first cohort were found to also tend to co-occur in the 100 to 150 validation repertoires, with over 90% of cluster scores above 0. The validation cohort had no HLA typing available for a later analysis, so co-occurrence within that cohort was assessed over all 130 or so repertoires. The authors suggested that the approach could potentially be generalized to other disease states and immunological phenotypes. While some public TCRs were present in many individuals, most TCR sequences turned up only very rarely across donors. The study listed approximately 150 TCR beta chains as associated with cytomegalovirus.

Sequencing was carried out using PBMCs. Recombination connected TRBV29-1 to TRBJ2-5, and TRBD1 may be the D gene, going by 6 matching bases. The TCR sequence derives from a man between 18 and 35 years old in good health and CMV-seronegative. For the CDR3, the sequence is CSGQGLGETQYF. At the DNA level, the sequence is TGCAGCGGGCAGGGGTTGGGAGAGACCCAGTACTTC.